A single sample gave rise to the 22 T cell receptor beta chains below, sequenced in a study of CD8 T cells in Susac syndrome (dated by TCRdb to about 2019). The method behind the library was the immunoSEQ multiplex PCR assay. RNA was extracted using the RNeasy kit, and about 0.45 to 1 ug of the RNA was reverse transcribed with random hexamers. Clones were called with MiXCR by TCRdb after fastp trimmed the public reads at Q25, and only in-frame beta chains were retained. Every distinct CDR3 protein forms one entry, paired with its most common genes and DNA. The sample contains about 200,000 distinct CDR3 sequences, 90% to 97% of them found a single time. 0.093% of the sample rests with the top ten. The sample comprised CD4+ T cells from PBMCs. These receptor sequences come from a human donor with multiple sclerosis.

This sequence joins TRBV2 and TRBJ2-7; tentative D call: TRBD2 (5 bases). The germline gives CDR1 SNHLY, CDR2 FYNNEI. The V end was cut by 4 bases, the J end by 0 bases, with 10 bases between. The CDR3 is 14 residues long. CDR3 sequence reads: CASSVVGNSYEQYF. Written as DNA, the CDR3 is TGTGCCAGCAGTGTTGTCGGGAACTCCTACGAGCAGTACTTC.

The CDR3 sequence is CSARRQPQETQYF. CDR3 nucleotide sequence: TGCAGTGCTCGCAGACAGCCCCAAGAGACCCAGTACTTC. V usage is TRBV20-1 and J usage is TRBJ2-5; possibly TRBD1 for D (5 bases). The length of the CDR3 is 13 residues. Germline V lookup: CDR1 DFQATT, CDR2 SNEGSKA (reference sequence). Trimming left V 5 bases short and J 1 base short, with 11 bases between.

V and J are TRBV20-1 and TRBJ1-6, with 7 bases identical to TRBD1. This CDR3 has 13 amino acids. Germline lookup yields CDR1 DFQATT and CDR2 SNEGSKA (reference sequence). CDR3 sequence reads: CMGQSSYNSPLHF. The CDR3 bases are TGCATGGGACAGAGCTCCTATAATTCACCCCTCCACTTT.

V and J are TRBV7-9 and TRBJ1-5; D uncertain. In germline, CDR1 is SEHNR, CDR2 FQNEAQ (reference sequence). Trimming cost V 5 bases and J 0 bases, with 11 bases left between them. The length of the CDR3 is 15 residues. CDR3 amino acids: CASSPGSDSNQPQHF. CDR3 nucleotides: TGTGCCAGCAGCCCGGGGTCCGATAGCAATCAGCCCCAGCATTTT.

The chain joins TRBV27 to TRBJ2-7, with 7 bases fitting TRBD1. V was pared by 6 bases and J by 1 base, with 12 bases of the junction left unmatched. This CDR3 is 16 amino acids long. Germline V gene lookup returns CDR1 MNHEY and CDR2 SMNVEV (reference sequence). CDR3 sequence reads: CASSPRSGQASYEQYF. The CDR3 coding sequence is TGTGCCAGCAGCCCGAGATCCGGACAGGCATCCTACGAGCAGTACTTC.

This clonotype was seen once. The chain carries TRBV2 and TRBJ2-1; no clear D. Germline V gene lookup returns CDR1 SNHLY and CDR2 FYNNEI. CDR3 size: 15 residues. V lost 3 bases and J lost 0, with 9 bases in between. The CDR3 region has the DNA TGTGCCAGCAGTGAGACGATGCCCTCCTACAATGAGCAGTTCTTC. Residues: CASSETMPSYNEQFF.

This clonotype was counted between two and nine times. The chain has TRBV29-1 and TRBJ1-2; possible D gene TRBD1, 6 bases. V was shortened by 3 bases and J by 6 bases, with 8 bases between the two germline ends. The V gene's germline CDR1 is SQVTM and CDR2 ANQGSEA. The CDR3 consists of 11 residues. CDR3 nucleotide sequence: TGCAGCGTTGAGGCAGGGGATGGCTACACCTTC. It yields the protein CSVEAGDGYTF.

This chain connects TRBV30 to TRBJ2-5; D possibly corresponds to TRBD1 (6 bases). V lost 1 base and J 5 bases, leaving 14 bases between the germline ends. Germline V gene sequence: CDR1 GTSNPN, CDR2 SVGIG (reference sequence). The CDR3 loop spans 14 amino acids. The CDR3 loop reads CAWSDRALMETQYF. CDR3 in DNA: TGTGCCTGGAGTGACAGGGCTTTGATGGAGACCCAGTACTTC. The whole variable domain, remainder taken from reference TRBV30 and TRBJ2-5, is SQTIHQWPATLVQPVGSPLSLECTVEGTSNPNLYWYRQAAGRGLQLLFYSVGIGQISSEVPQNLSASRPQDRQFILSSKKLLLSDSGFYLCAWSDRALMETQYFGPGTRLLVL.

CDR3 nucleotide sequence: TGTGCCAGCAAGACCCGGGACAGGGATGAAGCTTTCTTT. It codes for CASKTRDRDEAFF. This chain links TRBV9 with TRBJ1-1; 9 bases are shared with TRBD1. The CDR3 is 13 amino acids. V lost 6 bases to trimming and J lost 7 bases; unmatched junction nucleotides: 7. CDR1 is SGDLS, CDR2 YYNGEE, per germline. The full variable domain, rest sourced from reference TRBV9 and TRBJ1-1, is DSGVTQTPKHLITATGQRVTLRCSPRSGDLSVYWYQQSLDQGLQFLIQYYNGEERAKGNILERFSAQQFPDLHSELNLSSLELGDSALYFCASKTRDRDEAFFGQGTRLTVV.

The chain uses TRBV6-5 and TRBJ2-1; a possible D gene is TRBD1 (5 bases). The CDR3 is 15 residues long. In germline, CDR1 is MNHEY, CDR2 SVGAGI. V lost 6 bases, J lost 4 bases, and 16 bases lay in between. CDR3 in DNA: TGTGCCAGCAGCGCCGAAGGGAAGGGGTACAATGAGCAGTTCTTC. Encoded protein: CASSAEGKGYNEQFF.

CDR3 sequence (DNA): TGTGCCAGCAGCTATGGCTGGGGCTATGGCTACACCTTC. This translates into CASSYGWGYGYTF. The chain joins TRBV2 to TRBJ1-2, with D unclear. Germline CDR1 is SNHLY and CDR2 is FYNNEI. With 6 bases removed from V and 4 bases from J, the gap between germline ends came to 12 bases. This CDR3 has 13 amino acids.

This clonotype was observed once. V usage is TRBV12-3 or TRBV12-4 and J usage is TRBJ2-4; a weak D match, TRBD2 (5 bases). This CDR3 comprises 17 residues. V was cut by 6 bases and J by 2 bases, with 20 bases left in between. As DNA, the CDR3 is TGTGCCAGCAGCACCCATTCGGGGTTCGGGTCCAAAAACATTCAGTACTTC. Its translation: CASSTHSGFGSKNIQYF.

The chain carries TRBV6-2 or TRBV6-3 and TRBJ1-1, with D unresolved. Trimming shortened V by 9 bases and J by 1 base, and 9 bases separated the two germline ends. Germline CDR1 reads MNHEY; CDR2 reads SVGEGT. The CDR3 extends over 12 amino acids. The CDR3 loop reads CASRDPNTEAFF. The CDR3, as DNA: TGTGCCAGTCGAGATCCGAACACTGAAGCTTTCTTT.

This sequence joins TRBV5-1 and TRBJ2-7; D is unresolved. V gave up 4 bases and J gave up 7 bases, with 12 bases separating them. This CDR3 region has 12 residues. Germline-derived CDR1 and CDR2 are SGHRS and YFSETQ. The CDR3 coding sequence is TGCGCCAGCAGCCCGGATGTTCGGGAGCAGTACTTC. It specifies CASSPDVREQYF.

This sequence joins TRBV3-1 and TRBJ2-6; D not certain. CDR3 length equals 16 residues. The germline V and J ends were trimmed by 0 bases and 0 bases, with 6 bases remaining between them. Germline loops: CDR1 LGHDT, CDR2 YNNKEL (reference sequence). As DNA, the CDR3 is TGTGCCAGCAGCCAAGATATAAGCTCTGGGGCCAACGTCCTGACTTTC. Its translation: CASSQDISSGANVLTF.

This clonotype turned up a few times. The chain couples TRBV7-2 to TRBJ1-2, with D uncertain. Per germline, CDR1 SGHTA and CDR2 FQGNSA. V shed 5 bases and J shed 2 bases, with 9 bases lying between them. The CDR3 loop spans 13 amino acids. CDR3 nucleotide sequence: TGTGCCAGCAGCCTAGACCAGAACTATGGCTACACCTTC. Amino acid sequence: CASSLDQNYGYTF.

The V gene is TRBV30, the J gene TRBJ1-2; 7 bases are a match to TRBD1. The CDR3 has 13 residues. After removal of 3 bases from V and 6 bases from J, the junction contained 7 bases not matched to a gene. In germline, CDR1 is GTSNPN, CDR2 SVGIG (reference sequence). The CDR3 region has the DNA TGTGCCTGGAGCCGGGACAGACCTCATGGCTACACCTTC. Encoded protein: CAWSRDRPHGYTF.

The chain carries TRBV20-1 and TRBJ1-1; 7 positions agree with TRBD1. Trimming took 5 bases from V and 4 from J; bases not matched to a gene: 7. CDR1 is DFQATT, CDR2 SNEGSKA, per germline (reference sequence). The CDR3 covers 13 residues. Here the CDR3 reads CSAGDREGTEAFF. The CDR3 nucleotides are TGCAGTGCTGGTGACAGGGAAGGCACTGAAGCTTTCTTT.

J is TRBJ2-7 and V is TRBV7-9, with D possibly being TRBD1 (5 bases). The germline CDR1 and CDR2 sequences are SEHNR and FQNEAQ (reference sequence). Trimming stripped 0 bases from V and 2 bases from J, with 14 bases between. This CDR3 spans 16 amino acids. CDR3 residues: CASSLAQGNLPYEQYF. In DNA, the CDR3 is TGTGCCAGCAGCTTAGCCCAGGGTAACCTTCCCTACGAGCAGTACTTC.

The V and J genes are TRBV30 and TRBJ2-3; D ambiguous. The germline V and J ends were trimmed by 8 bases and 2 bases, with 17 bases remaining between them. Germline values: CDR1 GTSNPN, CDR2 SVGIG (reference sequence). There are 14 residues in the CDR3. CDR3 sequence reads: CASAKELPTDTQYF. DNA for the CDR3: TGTGCCAGCGCCAAAGAACTTCCCACAGATACGCAGTATTTT.

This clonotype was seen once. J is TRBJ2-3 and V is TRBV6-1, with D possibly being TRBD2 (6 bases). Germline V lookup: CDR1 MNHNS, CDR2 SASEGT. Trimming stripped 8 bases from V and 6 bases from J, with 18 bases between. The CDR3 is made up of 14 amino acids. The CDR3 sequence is CASVMGLGRDTQYF. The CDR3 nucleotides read TGTGCCAGCGTGATGGGACTGGGACGGGATACGCAGTATTTT.

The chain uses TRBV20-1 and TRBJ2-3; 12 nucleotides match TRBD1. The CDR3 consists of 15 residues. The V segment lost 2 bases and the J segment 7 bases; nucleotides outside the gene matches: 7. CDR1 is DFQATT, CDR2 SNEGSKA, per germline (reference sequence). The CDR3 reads CSARIPGQGANTQYF. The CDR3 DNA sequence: TGCAGTGCTAGAATCCCGGGACAGGGGGCCAATACGCAGTATTTT.